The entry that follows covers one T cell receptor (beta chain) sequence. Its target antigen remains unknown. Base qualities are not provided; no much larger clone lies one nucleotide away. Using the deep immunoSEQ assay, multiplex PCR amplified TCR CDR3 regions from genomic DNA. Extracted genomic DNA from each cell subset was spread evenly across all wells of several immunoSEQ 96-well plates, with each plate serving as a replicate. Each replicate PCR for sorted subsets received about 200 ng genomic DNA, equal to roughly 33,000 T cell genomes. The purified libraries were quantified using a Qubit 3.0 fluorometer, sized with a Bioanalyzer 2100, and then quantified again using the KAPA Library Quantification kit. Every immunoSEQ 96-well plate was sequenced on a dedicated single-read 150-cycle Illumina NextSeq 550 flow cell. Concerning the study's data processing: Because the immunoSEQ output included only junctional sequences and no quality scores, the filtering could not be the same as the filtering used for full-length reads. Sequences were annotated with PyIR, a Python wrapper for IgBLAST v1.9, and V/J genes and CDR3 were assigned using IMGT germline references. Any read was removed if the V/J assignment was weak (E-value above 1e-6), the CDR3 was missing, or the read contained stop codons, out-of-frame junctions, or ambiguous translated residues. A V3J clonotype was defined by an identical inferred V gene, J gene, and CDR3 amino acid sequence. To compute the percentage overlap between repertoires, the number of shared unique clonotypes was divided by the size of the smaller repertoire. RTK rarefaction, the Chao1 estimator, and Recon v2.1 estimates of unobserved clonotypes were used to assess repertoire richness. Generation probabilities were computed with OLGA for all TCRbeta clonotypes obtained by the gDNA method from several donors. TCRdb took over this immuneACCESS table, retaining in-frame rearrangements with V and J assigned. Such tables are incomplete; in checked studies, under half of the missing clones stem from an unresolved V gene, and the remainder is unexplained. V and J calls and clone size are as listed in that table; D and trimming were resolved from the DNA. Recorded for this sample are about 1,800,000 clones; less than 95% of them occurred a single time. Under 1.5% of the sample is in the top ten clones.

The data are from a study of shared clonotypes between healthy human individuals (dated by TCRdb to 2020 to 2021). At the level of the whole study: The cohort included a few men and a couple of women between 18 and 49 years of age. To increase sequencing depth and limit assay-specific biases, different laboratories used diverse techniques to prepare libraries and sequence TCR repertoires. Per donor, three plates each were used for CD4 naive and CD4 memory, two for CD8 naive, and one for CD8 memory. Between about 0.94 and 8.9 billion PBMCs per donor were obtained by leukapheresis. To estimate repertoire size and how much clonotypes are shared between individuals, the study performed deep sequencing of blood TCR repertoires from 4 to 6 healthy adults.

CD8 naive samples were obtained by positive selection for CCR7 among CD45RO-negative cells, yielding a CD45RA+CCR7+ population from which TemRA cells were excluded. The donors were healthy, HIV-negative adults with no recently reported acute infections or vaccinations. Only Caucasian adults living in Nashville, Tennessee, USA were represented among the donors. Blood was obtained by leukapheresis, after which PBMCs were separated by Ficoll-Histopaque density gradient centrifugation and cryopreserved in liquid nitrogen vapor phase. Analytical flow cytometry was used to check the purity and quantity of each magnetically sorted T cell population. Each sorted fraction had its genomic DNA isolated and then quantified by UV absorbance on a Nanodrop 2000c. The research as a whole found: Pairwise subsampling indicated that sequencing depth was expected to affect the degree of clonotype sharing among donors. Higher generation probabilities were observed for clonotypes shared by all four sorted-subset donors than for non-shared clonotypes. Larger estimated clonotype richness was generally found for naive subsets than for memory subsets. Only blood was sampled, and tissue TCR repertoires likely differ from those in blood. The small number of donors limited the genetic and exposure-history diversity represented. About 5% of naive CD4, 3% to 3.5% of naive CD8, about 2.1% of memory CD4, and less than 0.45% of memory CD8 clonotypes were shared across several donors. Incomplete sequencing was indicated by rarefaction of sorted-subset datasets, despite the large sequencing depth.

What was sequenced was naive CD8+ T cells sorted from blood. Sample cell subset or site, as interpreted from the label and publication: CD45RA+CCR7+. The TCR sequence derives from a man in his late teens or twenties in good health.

At the DNA level, the sequence is TGTGCCAGCAGCCGAGACCTATCAGGGGGCGCGTTTGGCTACACCTTC. Its protein is CASSRDLSGGAFGYTF. The chain is made from TRBV5-4 and TRBJ1-2; TRBD1 lines up with 8 middle nucleotides. V and J are trimmed by 4 bases and 7 bases, and the gene matches miss 15 bases of the junction. The CDR3 has 16 amino acids, counting the end cysteine and phenylalanine. The retained sequence is limited to the CDR3, 48 bases, with the frame set at the first base. Per the germline V gene (reference sequence), SGHNT is the CDR1 and YYREEE is the CDR2.